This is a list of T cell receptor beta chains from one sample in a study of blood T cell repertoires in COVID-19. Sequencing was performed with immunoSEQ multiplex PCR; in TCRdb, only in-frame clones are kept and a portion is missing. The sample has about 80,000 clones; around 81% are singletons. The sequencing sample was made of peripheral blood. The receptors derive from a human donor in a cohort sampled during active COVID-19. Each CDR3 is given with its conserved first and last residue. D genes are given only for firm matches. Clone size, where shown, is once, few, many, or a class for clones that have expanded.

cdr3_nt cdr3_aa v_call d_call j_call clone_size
TGTGCCAGCAGTGAAAAGGTCAGCCGGGGCGAGCAGTACTTC CASSEKVSRGEQYF TRBV6-1 . TRBJ2-7 .
TGTGCCAGCAGCGGAGGGACAGGGCGCAATCAGCCCCAGCATTTT CASSGGTGRNQPQHF TRBV5-4 TRBD1 TRBJ1-5 .
TGTGCCAGCTCACCGGCGGGCGGTGGGCCCTACGAGCAGTACTTC CASSPAGGGPYEQYF TRBV18 . TRBJ2-7 .
TGTGCCAGCAGCCCCAGACCCGGGGGGGAGGGGCGCCGGGATACGCAGTATTTT CASSPRPGGEGRRDTQYF TRBV4-2 TRBD2 TRBJ2-3 .
TGTGCCAGCTCACCACAGGGGCAAGAGACCCAGTACTTC CASSPQGQETQYF TRBV18 . TRBJ2-5 .
TGTGCCAGCAGTCCCATACAGGGATTACAATCCTATGGCTACACCTTC CASSPIQGLQSYGYTF TRBV28 . TRBJ1-2 .
TGCGCCAGCAGCGGGCAGGGGTATGGCTACACCTTC CASSGQGYGYTF TRBV5-1 . TRBJ1-2 .
TGTGCCAGCAGCTTGGCCCCGGGGGGGTGGGAGACCCAGTACTTC CASSLAPGGWETQYF TRBV5-4 TRBD2 TRBJ2-5 .
TGCGCCAGCAGCTTGAGGAGCGCGGGAGGGAATGAAAAACTGTTTTTT CASSLRSAGGNEKLFF TRBV5-1 . TRBJ1-4 .
TGTGCCAGCAGCCTCCAGGGGACAGGGATTCAGTACTTC CASSLQGTGIQYF TRBV5-6 TRBD1 TRBJ2-4 .
TGTGCCAGCAGCCCGCGGGGAGGGGGGGACGAGCAGTACTTC CASSPRGGGDEQYF TRBV11-2 . TRBJ2-7 .
TGTGCCAGCCATACTAGCGGGGGGGCCGGGGAGACCCAGTACTTC CASHTSGGAGETQYF TRBV19 TRBD2 TRBJ2-5 .
TGTGCCAGTATGGGGGCCCCAGATACGCAGTATTTT CASMGAPDTQYF TRBV19 . TRBJ2-3 .
TGTGCCAGCAGCCAAACTAGCGGGGGGGTGAATGAGCAGTTCTTC CASSQTSGGVNEQFF TRBV7-3 TRBD2 TRBJ2-1 .
TGCAGCGTTGAAACAGGGCCTGGAAACACCATATATTTT CSVETGPGNTIYF TRBV29-1 . TRBJ1-3 .
TGTGCCAGCAGCCAAGAGGCGGGAGAGACCCAGTACTTC CASSQEAGETQYF TRBV7-9 . TRBJ2-5 once
TGTGCCAGCAGACCGTGGACAGGGGAGGGTGAAGCTTTCTTT CASRPWTGEGEAFF TRBV28 TRBD1 TRBJ1-1 .
TGTGCCAGCAGCTTGGGGCAAGCGGGGGTAGAGACCCAGTACTTC CASSLGQAGVETQYF TRBV5-8 TRBD2 TRBJ2-5 .
TGTGCCAGTAGTATAACCAGGGTGAATCAGCCCCAGCATTTT CASSITRVNQPQHF TRBV19 . TRBJ1-5 .
TGCGCCAGCAGCTCGGACAGCCACACTGAAGCTTTCTTT CASSSDSHTEAFF TRBV5-1 . TRBJ1-1 .
TGTGCCAGCAGCTTAGAACAGGCCGTGGGTGGCTACACCTTC CASSLEQAVGGYTF TRBV7-9 . TRBJ1-2 .
TGTGCCAGTAGTATTTCTGGGGCGGATACGCAGTATTTT CASSISGADTQYF TRBV19 . TRBJ2-3 .
TGTGCCAGTAGTCAACTCGGAGGGGGCCCAGATACGCAGTATTTT CASSQLGGGPDTQYF TRBV19 . TRBJ2-3 .
TGTGCCAGCAGCCCCGGACTAGCTGTCGGCACAGATACGCAGTATTTT CASSPGLAVGTDTQYF TRBV7-7 TRBD2 TRBJ2-3 .
TGTGCCAGCTCAGGAGCGGGGTCCTACGAGCAGTACTTC CASSGAGSYEQYF TRBV18 TRBD2 TRBJ2-7 .
TGTGCCAGCGGTCCCCTCAACGGGTACGAGCAGTACTTC CASGPLNGYEQYF TRBV28 . TRBJ2-7 .
TGTGCCAGCAACCGGGGGGCGTGGGACACTGAAGCTTTCTTT CASNRGAWDTEAFF TRBV19 . TRBJ1-1 .